The 10 T cell receptor beta chains presented below share a single source sample, sequenced in a study of blood T cell repertoires in COVID-19. The protocol was immunoSEQ multiplex PCR, while the TCRdb copy is restricted to in-frame clones and leaves out a portion. This sample has around 37,000 clones, with around 90% found just once. The source material was peripheral blood. These receptors all stem from a man aged 45 to 65 with active or convalescent COVID-19.

The J gene is TRBJ2-7, the V gene TRBV6-5, with 7 bases identical to TRBD2. The CDR3 is 15 residues long. V was clipped by 2 bases and J by 3 bases; unmatched bases: 7. Per the germline V gene, CDR1 is MNHEY and CDR2 is SVGAGI. The chain's CDR3 is CASSYGAGPFYEQYF. The CDR3 DNA reads as TGTGCCAGCAGTTACGGAGCGGGGCCCTTCTACGAGCAGTACTTC.

This rearrangement joins TRBV3-1 (or the pseudogene TRBV3-2) to TRBJ1-6; a weak D match, TRBD1 (6 bases). V dropped 4 bases and J dropped 6 bases, with 13 bases sitting between them. Germline V lookup: CDR1 LGHDT, CDR2 YNNKEL (reference sequence). The CDR3 sequence is 15 residues long. In DNA, the CDR3 is TGTGCCAGCAGCCGCCAGGGGTTCTCTAATTCACCCCTCCACTTT. Translating it yields CASSRQGFSNSPLHF.

This sequence joins TRBV3-1 (or the pseudogene TRBV3-2) and TRBJ2-6, with 9 bases aligning to TRBD1. Germline V gene sequence: CDR1 LGHDT, CDR2 YNNKEL (reference sequence). There are 18 residues in the CDR3. J lost 2 bases, V lost 4 bases, and 9 bases had no gene match. CDR3 sequence: CASSRDRAWRAGANVLTF. As DNA, the CDR3 is TGTGCCAGCAGCCGGGACAGGGCGTGGAGGGCTGGGGCCAACGTCCTGACTTTC.

CDR3 nucleotide sequence: TGTGCCAGCAGCCAACTAGCTGCCCGGGAGACCCAGTACTTC. Translated: CASSQLAARETQYF. V and J are TRBV3-1 (or the pseudogene TRBV3-2) and TRBJ2-5, with a tentative D call TRBD2 (5 bases). This CDR3 comprises 14 residues. Trimming cost V 2 bases and J 5 bases, with 12 bases left between them. Germline CDR1 is LGHDT and CDR2 is YNNKEL (reference sequence).

J is TRBJ2-1 and V is TRBV6-5; 13 bases are a match to TRBD2. The CDR3 has 15 residues. Germline assignment: CDR1 MNHEY and CDR2 SVGAGI. V dropped 6 bases and J dropped 8; count of bases not matched to a gene: 7. The CDR3 loop reads CASRPGTSGIHEQFF. CDR3 bases: TGTGCCAGCAGGCCGGGGACTAGCGGGATCCATGAGCAGTTCTTC.

The J gene is TRBJ2-2, the V gene TRBV6-2 or TRBV6-3, with D possibly TRBD2 on 6 matching bases. Per germline, CDR1 MNHEY and CDR2 SVGEGT. The CDR3 runs 16 residues. V was cut by 2 bases and J by 1 base, with 11 bases left in between. In DNA form, the CDR3 reads TGTGCCAGCAGTTACCGCTTCGGGGGGAACACCGGGGAGCTGTTTTTT. This gives the protein CASSYRFGGNTGELFF.

This rearrangement joins TRBV7-9 to TRBJ2-2; D perhaps matches TRBD2 (6 bases). The germline V and J ends were trimmed by 6 bases and 6 bases, with 14 bases remaining between them. The length of the CDR3 is 14 residues. Looked up from germline, CDR1 is SEHNR and CDR2 is FQNEAQ (reference sequence). The CDR3 DNA reads as TGTGCCAGCAGATCGGGGGTCTCCGCCGGGGAGCTGTTTTTT. This sequence encodes CASRSGVSAGELFF.

The rearrangement uses TRBV7-8 and TRBJ1-3; 8 positions match TRBD1. CDR3 size: 16 residues. J gave up 4 bases and V 2 bases, and 7 bases lay outside the gene matches. Germline CDR1 reads SGHVS; CDR2 reads FQNEAQ. Here the CDR3 reads CASSLNQGAWGNTIYF. In nucleotides, the CDR3 is TGTGCCAGCAGCTTAAATCAGGGGGCGTGGGGAAACACCATATATTTT.

CDR3 amino acids: CASSQGQGSLGTQYF. DNA of the CDR3: TGTGCCAGCAGCCAAGGACAGGGCTCCCTTGGGACCCAGTACTTC. This chain connects TRBV11-2 to TRBJ2-5, with TRBD1 identical over 8 bases. Germline CDR1 is SGHAT and CDR2 is FQNNGV. With V trimmed by 5 bases and J by 7 bases, 12 bases remained unmatched. There are 15 residues in the CDR3.

This chain uses TRBV5-4 with TRBJ2-7, with D maybe TRBD1 (6 bases). CDR3 length: 14 amino acids. V dropped 5 bases and J dropped 5 bases, with 17 bases sitting between them. CDR1 and CDR2 from the germline V gene are SGHNT and YYREEE (reference sequence). The CDR3 nucleotides read TGTGCCAGCAGGATCACAGGGAAGAAGGACGAGCAGTACTTC. Its protein product is CASRITGKKDEQYF.